This T cell receptor (beta chain) was recovered during a study of human T cells and chemical hapten exposure. Study as a whole: While the approximately 24-week study was under way, patients received diphenylcyclopropenone on the scalp every week. From small differences in pooled library volume came most of the variation in per-sample TCR yields.

As the library was built, unique molecular identifiers were attached to individual cDNA molecules. TCRdb re-called the RACE reads with MiXCR, one entry per CDR3 protein. The sample contains 150,000 to 200,000 distinct CDR3 sequences, approximately 15% of which appear only once. From germline, CDR1 is MDHEN and CDR2 SYDVKM. The CDR3 runs to 15 residues. Trimming took off 6 bases at V and 3 bases at J, with 15 bases between the two ends. The time point here: patch test 1, 2 weeks after DPC sensitization. Noted treatment: therapeutic diphenylcyclopropenone sensitization with weekly scalp DPC. This chain uses TRBV28 with TRBJ2-1; the D is unclear. Sequenced material: whole blood, taken in connection with sensitization to the hapten diphenylcyclopropenone (DPC). The sequence came from a woman aged 25 to 45 with alopecia areata. Some clones in this sample may be carry-over from other donors' samples. CDR3 DNA: TGTGCCAGCAGCCGTAGGACGGGCTTCTACAATGAGCAGTTCTTC. Its protein is CASSRRTGFYNEQFF.